This T cell receptor beta chain was sequenced during a study of cytomegalovirus exposure and HLA in healthy donors. Points from the study as a whole: The presence/absence work took it that sequencing depth was about the same across donors.

Germline V lookup: CDR1 SGHAT, CDR2 FQNNGV. V was cut by 0 bases and J by 3 bases, with 21 bases left in between. The CDR3 is 18 residues long. Comment on this clone: Its antigen is still unknown.

Primers for the PCR totalled 60 Vbeta and 13 Jbeta. Method: immunoSEQ multiplex PCR; TCRdb's copy keeps in-frame clones and lacks some. The repertoire includes 100,000 to 150,000 clones, about 81% of them detected once, and 5% to 7% sits in the top ten. The source of this sequence is a middle-aged woman in good health and CMV-seropositive. Material: PBMCs. The genes are TRBV11-2 and TRBJ2-7; possible D gene TRBD2, 5 bases. Here the CDR3 DNA reads TGTGCCAGCAGCTTAGATCTTGGATTTCTCCGGGGAAACTACGAGCAGTACTTC. Protein: CASSLDLGFLRGNYEQYF.